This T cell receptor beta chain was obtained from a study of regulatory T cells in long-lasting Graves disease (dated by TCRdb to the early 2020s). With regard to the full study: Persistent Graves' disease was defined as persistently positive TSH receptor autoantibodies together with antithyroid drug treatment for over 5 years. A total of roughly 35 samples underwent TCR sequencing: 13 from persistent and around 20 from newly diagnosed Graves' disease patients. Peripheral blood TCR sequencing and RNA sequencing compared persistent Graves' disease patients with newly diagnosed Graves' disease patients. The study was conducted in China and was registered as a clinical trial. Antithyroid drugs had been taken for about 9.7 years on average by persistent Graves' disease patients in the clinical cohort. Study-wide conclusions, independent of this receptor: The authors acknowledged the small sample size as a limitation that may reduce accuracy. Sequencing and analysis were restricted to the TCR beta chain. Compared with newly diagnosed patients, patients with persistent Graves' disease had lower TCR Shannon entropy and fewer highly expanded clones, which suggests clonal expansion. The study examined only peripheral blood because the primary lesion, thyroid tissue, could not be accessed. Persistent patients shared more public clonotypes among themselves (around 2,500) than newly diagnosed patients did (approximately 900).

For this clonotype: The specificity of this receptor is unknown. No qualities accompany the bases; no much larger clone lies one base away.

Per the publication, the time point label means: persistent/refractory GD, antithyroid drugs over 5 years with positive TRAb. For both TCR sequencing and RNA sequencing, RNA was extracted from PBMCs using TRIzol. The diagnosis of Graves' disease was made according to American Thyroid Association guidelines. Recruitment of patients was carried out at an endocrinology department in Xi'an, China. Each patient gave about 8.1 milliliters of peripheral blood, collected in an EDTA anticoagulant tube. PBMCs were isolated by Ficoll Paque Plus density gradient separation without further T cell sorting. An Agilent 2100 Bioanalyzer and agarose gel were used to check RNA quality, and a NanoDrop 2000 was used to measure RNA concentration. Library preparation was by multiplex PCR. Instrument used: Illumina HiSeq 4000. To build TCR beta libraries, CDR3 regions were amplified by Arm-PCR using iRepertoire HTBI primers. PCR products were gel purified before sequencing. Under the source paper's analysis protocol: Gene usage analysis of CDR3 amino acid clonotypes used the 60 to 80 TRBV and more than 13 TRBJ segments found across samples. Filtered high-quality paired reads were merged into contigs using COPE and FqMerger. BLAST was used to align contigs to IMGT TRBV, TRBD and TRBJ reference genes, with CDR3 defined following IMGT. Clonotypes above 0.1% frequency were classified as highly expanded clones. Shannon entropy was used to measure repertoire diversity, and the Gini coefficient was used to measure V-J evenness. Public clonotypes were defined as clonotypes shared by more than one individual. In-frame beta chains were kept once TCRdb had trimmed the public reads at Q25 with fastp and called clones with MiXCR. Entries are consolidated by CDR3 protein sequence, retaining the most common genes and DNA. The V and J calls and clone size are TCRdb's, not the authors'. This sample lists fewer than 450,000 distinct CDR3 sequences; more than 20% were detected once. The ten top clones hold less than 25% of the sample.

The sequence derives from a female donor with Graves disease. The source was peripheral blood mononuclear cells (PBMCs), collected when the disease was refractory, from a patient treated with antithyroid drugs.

The DNA is TGTGCCAGTAGTACGACAGGGGGCATCGCCGGGGAGCTGTTTTTT. It is translated as CASSTTGGIAGELFF. The chain is assembled from TRBV19 and TRBJ2-2; 10 bases in between match TRBD1. CDR1 and CDR2 (LNHDA, SQIVND) derive from the germline V gene (reference sequence). The CDR3, cysteine through phenylalanine, is 15 amino acids long. Only CDR3 DNA remains: 45 bases, in frame from the first base. V has 4 bases trimmed and J has 6 bases trimmed; junction bases matching no gene number 5.